This entry describes one T cell receptor (beta chain). Repertoires were generated with immunoSEQ multiplex PCR, while TCRdb's copy carries only in-frame clones and drops some. The sample lists a few hundred thousand clones, more than 85% occurring once. This sample was taken from a study of blood T cell repertoires in COVID-19. The CDR3 spans 13 residues. The germline V and J ends were trimmed by 6 bases and 4 bases, with 12 bases remaining between them. This chain joins TRBV12-3 or TRBV12-4 and TRBJ1-2; D gene ambiguous. The TCR originated in a woman aged 25-40 years who had recovered from COVID-19. The specimen was PBMCs or T cells enriched from blood (not recorded which). Written as DNA, the CDR3 is TGTGCCAGCAGCCACGTGGGCGTCTATGGCTACACCTTC. Encoded protein: CASSHVGVYGYTF.